Listed below are T cell receptor beta chains from one sample, sequenced in a study of T cell responses to AZD1222 COVID-19 vaccine. This table comes from immunoSEQ multiplex PCR, and its TCRdb copy is limited to in-frame clones, with some not included. Of approximately 120,000 clones listed, 91% were seen once; the top ten hold around 7%. Source: peripheral blood, taken on day 0 of AZD1222 vaccination. These TCRs come from an adult in good health. CDR3s include the opening cysteine and the closing phenylalanine or tryptophan.

v_call: TRBV5-4; cdr3_aa: CASSLENEQFF
v_call: TRBV18; cdr3_aa: CASSPPGTGRTEAFF
v_call: TRBV7-8; cdr3_aa: CASSLGGSGGDTQYF
v_call: TRBV6-2/TRBV6-3; cdr3_aa: CASSSPLTRGQDSPLHF
v_call: TRBV18; cdr3_aa: CASSPAAGGGANQPQHF
v_call: TRBV19; cdr3_aa: CASKLAVSSYNEQFF
v_call: TRBV7-3; cdr3_aa: CASSLTLDDEQFF
v_call: TRBV19; cdr3_aa: CASTADREDNSPLHF
v_call: TRBV30; cdr3_aa: CAWSSGQAGYGYTF
v_call: TRBV19; cdr3_aa: CASSGSDAWMNTEAFF
v_call: TRBV5-1; cdr3_aa: CASSLLGLEETQYF
v_call: TRBV6-1; cdr3_aa: CASSEAGLGRGTDTQYF
v_call: TRBV7-9; cdr3_aa: CASSLVSQIEAFF
v_call: TRBV7-2; cdr3_aa: CASSLNAGGYSGDTQYF
v_call: TRBV20-1; cdr3_aa: CSASDIRGTEAFF